Given below is one T cell receptor beta chain in context. This specimen comes from a study of blood T cell repertoires in COVID-19. Across the study: From the United States, Italy and Spain came samples of acute and convalescent COVID-19. T cells, B-cell-depleted T cells, or PBMCs supplied cDNA or gDNA.

Per the original data handling: Researchers report that nucleated cell counts were estimated from reference gene primer amplification. Data came from immunoSEQ multiplex PCR; TCRdb stores just in-frame clones and leaves some out. From that table come the V and J calls and clone size; the DNA was used to work out D and trimming. The sample records around 400,000 clones, more than 75% being singletons. Seattle cases were enrolled at active infection and followed longitudinally. The V gene's germline CDR1 is SGHRS and CDR2 YFSETQ. V trimming: 5 bases; J trimming: 6 bases; junction bases outside the gene matches: 9. The CDR3 extends over 15 amino acids.

This TCR was recovered from a woman aged 25 to 45 with COVID-19, enrolled during active disease. Source material: peripheral blood. This chain links TRBV5-1 with TRBJ2-1, with 9 bases that match TRBD1. CDR3 region: CASRSGTGYSNEQFF. The DNA for the CDR3 is TGCGCCAGCAGGTCCGGGACAGGGTATTCCAATGAGCAGTTCTTC.